What follows are 25 T cell receptor beta chains derived from one specimen sequenced in a study of shared clonotypes between healthy human individuals. Measured with immunoSEQ multiplex PCR; TCRdb has only the in-frame clones, and not every one. Counted here are about 2.2 million clones, approximately 94% occurring once; the ten biggest clones make up 1.5% to 2%. CD45RO-negative CD8 cells positively selected for CCR7 made up the naive population, which excluded terminally differentiated effector memory CD45RA+ cells. The sequenced material came from naive CD8+ T cells from PBMCs. The receptors here all came from a young man in good health. Some clones in this sample may be carry-over from other donors' samples.

V gene TRBV4-3 combines with J gene TRBJ2-1, with 7 positions matching TRBD1. CDR1 is LGHNA and CDR2 is YSLEER in the germline V gene. J lost 2 bases, V lost 2 bases, and 6 bases had no gene match. The CDR3 extends over 16 amino acids. DNA for the CDR3: TGCGCCAGCAGCCAATTGACAGGGACCACCTACAATGAGCAGTTCTTC. It codes for CASSQLTGTTYNEQFF.

The chain is built from TRBV10-3 and TRBJ2-2, with 9 positions matching TRBD1. Losses at the gene ends were 9 bases for V and 2 bases for J; bases not matched to a gene: 4. Germline CDR1 and CDR2: ENHRY and SYGVKD. The CDR3 spans 14 residues. The CDR3: CAIRTGVNTGELFF. The CDR3 coding sequence is TGTGCCATACGGACAGGGGTCAACACCGGGGAGCTGTTTTTT.

The chain employs TRBV4-1 and TRBJ2-7; 12 bases match TRBD2. CDR1 and CDR2 from the germline V gene are MGHRA and YSYEKL. After removal of 6 bases from V and 3 bases from J, the junction contained 6 bases not matched to a gene. The CDR3 totals 15 residues. The DNA of the CDR3 is TGCGCCAGCAGACTGACTAGCGGGGGTTACTACGAGCAGTACTTC. Its protein is CASRLTSGGYYEQYF.

The chain is built from TRBV13 and TRBJ2-2; possibly TRBD2 for D (5 bases). The CDR3 spans 15 residues. Trimming cost V 5 bases and J 6 bases, with 16 bases left between them. Germline CDR1 PRHDT, CDR2 FYEKMQ (reference sequence). CDR3 sequence (DNA): TGTGCCAGCAGCAACAATCTAGCTATCGCCGGGGAGCTGTTTTTT. Protein sequence: CASSNNLAIAGELFF. The variable domain in full, with the rest retrieved from reference TRBV13 and TRBJ2-2, is AAGVIQSPRHLIKEKRETATLKCYPIPRHDTVYWYQQGPGQDPQFLISFYEKMQSDKGSIPDRFSAQQFSDYHSELNMSSLELGDSALYFCASSNNLAIAGELFFGEGSRLTVL.

As concerns this clone: The sample holds other DNA sequences that translate to the same CDR3. This chain connects TRBV4-1 to TRBJ2-7, with 12 nucleotides matching TRBD2. V trimming: 3 bases; J trimming: 2 bases; junction bases outside the gene matches: 2. The CDR3 runs to 15 residues. The germline gives CDR1 MGHRA, CDR2 YSYEKL. This chain's CDR3 is CASSHRTSGTYEQYF. The CDR3 DNA is TGCGCCAGCAGCCACCGGACTAGCGGGACCTACGAGCAGTACTTC.

CDR3 residues: CASSARSDEQFF. In nucleotides, the CDR3 is TGTGCCAGCAGTGCGAGGTCAGATGAGCAGTTCTTC. This chain links TRBV6-1 with TRBJ2-1; no firm D call. Trimming took 4 bases from V and 8 from J, leaving 9 bases between them. Germline CDR1 MNHNS, CDR2 SASEGT. The length of the CDR3 is 12 residues.

For this clone: The same CDR3 also results from other DNA sequences found in this sample. The chain uses TRBV6-5 and TRBJ2-2; D is unclear. CDR3 length: 13 residues. Germline values: CDR1 MNHEY, CDR2 SVGAGI. The V end lost 0 bases, the J end lost 5 bases, and 4 bases lay between the germline ends. CDR3 DNA sequence: TGTGCCAGCAGTTACTCGAGAACCGGGGAGCTGTTTTTT. Translation: CASSYSRTGELFF.

The gene calls are TRBV7-9 and TRBJ2-7; 11 bases are a match to TRBD2. J lost 1 base, V lost 5 bases, and 7 bases had no gene match. There are 16 residues in the CDR3. Germline V gives CDR1 SEHNR, CDR2 FQNEAQ (reference sequence). The CDR3 protein is CASSQSLAGGSYEQYF. The CDR3 DNA reads TGTGCCAGCAGCCAGAGTCTAGCGGGAGGATCCTACGAGCAGTACTTC.

The chain joins TRBV2 to TRBJ2-7, with D maybe TRBD1 (5 bases). Germline values: CDR1 SNHLY, CDR2 FYNNEI. Trimming took 6 bases from V and 0 from J, leaving 12 bases between them. The CDR3 contains 14 residues. The CDR3 protein is CASRTEFNSYEQYF. The CDR3, as DNA: TGTGCCAGCAGGACAGAATTTAACTCCTACGAGCAGTACTTC.

V and J are TRBV19 and TRBJ1-4, with TRBD1 as a possible D gene (5 bases). This CDR3 is 16 amino acids long. The germline CDR1 and CDR2 sequences are LNHDA and SQIVND (reference sequence). Trimming pared 3 bases from V and 7 bases from J, leaving 18 bases between. The CDR3 region is CASSILQGIIGEKLFF. The DNA for the CDR3 is TGTGCCAGTAGTATCCTGCAGGGCATTATCGGTGAAAAACTGTTTTTT.

This clone was observed a few times. This rearrangement joins TRBV29-1 to TRBJ1-1, with D tentatively TRBD1 (6 bases). The CDR3 covers 13 residues. The V end was cut by 7 bases, the J end by 4 bases, with 16 bases between. CDR1 and CDR2 from the germline V gene are SQVTM and ANQGSEA. The CDR3 here is CSARGGAGTEAFF. The CDR3 DNA reads as TGCAGCGCCAGAGGGGGGGCCGGCACTGAAGCTTTCTTT.

Note on this clone: Sequence at one end of the junction differs from germline and may be a read error. The genes are TRBV25-1 and TRBJ2-7, with TRBD1 matching 8 bases. Germline CDR1 reads MGHDK; CDR2 reads SYGVNS. The CDR3 runs 14 residues. CDR3 in amino acids: CASSAPTRDRRLNF. The CDR3 DNA follows: TGTGCCAGCAGTGCCCCTACCCGGGACAGGCGGTTGAACTTC.

In this sample, this clone turned up once. The CDR3 loop is CASRDNSGNTIYF. DNA of the CDR3: TGTGCCAGCAGAGACAACTCTGGAAACACCATATATTTT. V gene TRBV6-5 combines with J gene TRBJ1-3; D ambiguous. Trimming took off 6 bases at V and 0 bases at J, with 6 bases between the two ends. Germline values: CDR1 MNHEY, CDR2 SVGAGI. The CDR3 length is 13 residues.

This chain uses TRBV2 with TRBJ2-5; D is ambiguous. The V gene lost 6 bases and the J gene lost 2 bases, with 7 bases spanning the gap. The CDR3 consists of 12 residues. Germline V CDR1 and CDR2: SNHLY, FYNNEI. In DNA form, the CDR3 reads TGTGCCAGCAGACCGGATCAAGAGACCCAGTACTTC. It specifies CASRPDQETQYF. Filled out from reference TRBV2 and TRBJ2-5, the complete variable domain reads EPEVTQTPSHQVTQMGQEVILRCVPISNHLYFYWYRQILGQKVEFLVSFYNNEISEKSEIFDDQFSVERPDGSNFTLKIRSTKLEDSAMYFCASRPDQETQYFGPGTRLLVL.

The CDR3 spells CASSRPGTPPEQYF. The CDR3 DNA reads TGTGCCAGCAGCCGACCCGGGACACCTCCCGAGCAGTACTTC. The rearrangement joins TRBV5-4 to TRBJ2-7; TRBD1 is a possible D gene (6 bases). The germline V and J ends were trimmed by 4 bases and 6 bases, with 17 bases remaining between them. This CDR3 has 14 amino acids. The germline V gene has CDR1 SGHNT and CDR2 YYREEE (reference sequence).

V is TRBV18 and J is TRBJ1-5; D is unresolved. V was pared by 4 bases and J by 0 bases, with 7 bases between. CDR1 and CDR2 (germline): KGHSH, LQKENI. The CDR3 loop spans 14 amino acids. The CDR3 DNA sequence: TGTGCCAGCTCACTTGTGGATAGCAATCAGCCCCAGCATTTT. Residues: CASSLVDSNQPQHF.

This rearrangement joins TRBV5-6 to TRBJ2-5; D not certain. From germline, CDR1 is SGHDT and CDR2 YYEEEE. The CDR3 runs to 13 residues. Trimming removed 1 base at V and 5 bases at J, with 9 bases between. The CDR3 sequence is CASSLRVGETQYF. The CDR3 region has the DNA TGTGCCAGCAGCTTGCGGGTCGGGGAGACCCAGTACTTC.

V usage is TRBV2 and J usage is TRBJ2-3; 8 bases line up with TRBD2. With 2 bases clipped from V and 2 bases from J, the junction kept 3 bases outside the gene matches. CDR3 length: 15 amino acids. CDR1 and CDR2 from the germline V gene are SNHLY and FYNNEI. In nucleotides, the CDR3 is TGTGCCAGCAGTGAAAGCGGGAGAGTCACAGATACGCAGTATTTT. Translation gives CASSESGRVTDTQYF.

CDR3 amino acids: CASSLIAGGRNNEQFF. In DNA form, the CDR3 reads TGTGCCAGCAGCTTAATAGCGGGAGGGCGGAACAATGAGCAGTTCTTC. V and J are TRBV7-6 and TRBJ2-1; 11 positions match TRBD2. This CDR3 is 16 amino acids long. V lost 2 bases to trimming and J lost 5 bases; unmatched junction nucleotides: 5. Germline lookup yields CDR1 SGHVS and CDR2 FNYEAQ.

The chain has TRBV5-1 and TRBJ2-3, with D uncertain. This CDR3 spans 15 amino acids. The germline CDR1 and CDR2 sequences are SGHRS and YFSETQ. V gave up 0 bases and J gave up 4 bases, with 12 bases separating them. CDR3 DNA: TGCGCCAGCAGCTTGGTGAGTCGGGCCCCAGATACGCAGTATTTT. It encodes CASSLVSRAPDTQYF.

CDR3 protein: CASSLDGDQETQYF. In nucleotides, the CDR3 is TGTGCCAGCAGTCTGGACGGCGACCAAGAGACCCAGTACTTC. V gene TRBV11-2 combines with J gene TRBJ2-5; D not certain. The V end was cut by 6 bases, the J end by 0 bases, with 11 bases between. Germline CDR1 and CDR2: SGHAT and FQNNGV. The CDR3 consists of 14 residues.

This CDR3 reads CASTPSARSSYEQYF. The CDR3 bases are TGTGCCAGCACCCCATCCGCCAGGAGCTCCTACGAGCAGTACTTC. The chain links TRBV27 to TRBJ2-7, with no clear D. This CDR3 contains 15 residues. Per germline, CDR1 MNHEY and CDR2 SMNVEV (reference sequence). Trimming removed 7 bases from V and 0 bases from J, with 16 bases in between.

The chain carries TRBV11-2 and TRBJ1-2; 7 nucleotides agree with TRBD1. The ends lost 0 bases at V and 1 base at J; junction bases unmatched: 5. CDR3 length: 16 residues. The germline V gene has CDR1 SGHAT and CDR2 FQNNGV. The CDR3 DNA is TGTGCCAGCAGCTTAGATCCCAGGGGGAGTAACTATGGCTACACCTTC. Amino acids: CASSLDPRGSNYGYTF.

CDR3 DNA: TGTGCCAGCAGTTTCGCGGGCTTGTATGGCTACACCTTC. This gives the protein CASSFAGLYGYTF. The chain links TRBV28 to TRBJ1-2; D gene ambiguous. The CDR3 runs to 13 residues. Germline CDR1 is MDHEN and CDR2 is SYDVKM. Deletions cut 3 bases from V and 5 bases from J, with 10 bases between.

The chain recombines TRBV29-1 with TRBJ2-2; no reliable D call. The germline gives CDR1 SQVTM, CDR2 ANQGSEA. The germline V and J ends were trimmed by 6 bases and 6 bases, with 20 bases remaining between them. This CDR3 has 15 residues. As DNA, the CDR3 is TGCAGCGTCGCAGCAGTCCAAGGGAAGGCCGGGGAGCTGTTTTTT. Residues: CSVAAVQGKAGELFF.